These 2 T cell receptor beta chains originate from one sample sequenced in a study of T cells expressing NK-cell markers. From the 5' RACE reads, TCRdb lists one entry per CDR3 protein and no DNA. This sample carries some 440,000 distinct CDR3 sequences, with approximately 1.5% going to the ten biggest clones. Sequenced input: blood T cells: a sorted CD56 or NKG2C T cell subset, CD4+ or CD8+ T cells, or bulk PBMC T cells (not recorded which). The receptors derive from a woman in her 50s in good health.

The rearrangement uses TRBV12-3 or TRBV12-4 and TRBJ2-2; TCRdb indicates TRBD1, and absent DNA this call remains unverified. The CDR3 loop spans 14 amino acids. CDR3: CASLSGTGTGELFF.

The chain's CDR3 is CASSPPGLGVTQYF. The chain joins TRBV12-3 or TRBV12-4 to TRBJ2-3; the D gene TCRdb calls, TRBD2, cannot be checked with no DNA. The CDR3 spans 14 residues.